This T cell receptor (beta chain) emerged from a study of PD-L1 blockade in urothelial cancer. The wider study: Males with bladder-origin urothelial cancer made up about 90% of the roughly 30 patients.

General study points: Pretreatment blood TCR clonality under the median forecast improved survival.

About this clone itself: Its matching antigen is unknown.

The assay was immunoSEQ multiplex PCR, and TCRdb's table has in-frame clones only and misses some. Seen here are about 56,000 clones, 85% to 90% observed once, and the top ten hold 15% to 19%. Looked up from germline, CDR1 is MNHEY and CDR2 is SVGAGI. The CDR3 has 14 amino acids. V lost 0 bases to trimming and J lost 4 bases, with 9 bases between them. The time point is: pretreatment peripheral blood. The chain has TRBV6-5 and TRBJ1-1; a possible D gene is TRBD1 (5 bases). This clonotype originated in a man between 65 and 79 years old with urothelial cancer. The specimen comprised PBMCs, sampled around atezolizumab (anti-PD-L1) treatment. DNA of the CDR3: TGTGCCAGCAGTTACTCCAGGGTTAGCACTGAAGCTTTCTTT. It yields the protein CASSYSRVSTEAFF.